The clone carrying this T cell receptor (beta chain) was recorded at least ten times. The antigen remains unidentified. V was trimmed by 0 bases and J by 4 bases, leaving 6 bases between them. Per the germline V gene, CDR1 is MNHNS and CDR2 is SASEGT. The CDR3 has 13 residues. In this cohort's terms, stable hyperthyroidism meant no ophthalmopathy by 18 months of follow-up. These data originate in a study of Graves' ophthalmopathy and Graves' hyperthyroidism. Study outcomes and limitations: With less than 90% sensitivity and less than 83% specificity, a 13-signature model separated ophthalmopathy from stable hyperthyroidism.

RNA transcripts served as template for amplifying TCR beta CDR3 sequences. Second-round multiplex PCR followed a first-round RT-PCR using HTBI primers. From the multiplex PCR reads, TCRdb called clonotypes with MiXCR, one entry per CDR3 protein. The table lists hundreds of thousands of distinct CDR3 sequences, about 24% of them singletons. The chain recombines TRBV6-1 with TRBJ1-1; D not resolved. The sequencing sample was made of peripheral blood. This receptor was obtained from a woman aged 18 to 35 with stable Graves' hyperthyroidism. Some clones in this sample may be carry-over from other donors' samples. In DNA, the CDR3 is TGTGCCAGCAGTGAAGCATGGGGCACTGAAGCTTTCTTT. This gives the protein CASSEAWGTEAFF.